This entry describes one T cell receptor beta chain. The PCR made use of 60 Vbeta and 13 Jbeta primers. TCRdb's copy holds only in-frame clones and misses some; the assay was immunoSEQ multiplex PCR. The data show under 200,000 clones, 65% to 90% seen once. The study sampled nominally healthy donors, though unrecorded immune exposures were likely. The source of the sample is a study of cytomegalovirus exposure and HLA in healthy donors. The length of the CDR3 is 14 residues. Trimming took 4 bases from V and 0 from J, leaving 10 bases between them. Germline CDR1 is SGHRS and CDR2 is YFSETQ. The sequence came from a woman in her twenties or thirties in good health and CMV-seronegative. What was sequenced was PBMCs. The rearrangement uses TRBV5-1 and TRBJ2-5, with D unresolved. Here the CDR3 DNA reads TGCGCCAGCAGCCCGGGTTGGGACCAAGAGACCCAGTACTTC. Protein: CASSPGWDQETQYF.